This TCR beta chain was recovered during a study of T cell changes during pregnancy in multiple sclerosis. Trimming removed 3 bases at V and 9 bases at J, with 12 bases between. Germline V lookup: CDR1 SGHDN, CDR2 FVKESK. The CDR3 extends over 13 amino acids. Using immunoSEQ multiplex PCR, the repertoire was profiled, and TCRdb retains in-frame clones only, with some absent. The profile shows about 77,000 clones, about 93% of them singletons. Sequences were derived from peripheral blood, sampled after pregnancy. This clonotype was obtained from a female donor in good health, enrolled as a control in a pregnancy study. This chain connects TRBV14 to TRBJ2-1; D is possibly TRBD2 (6 bases). The CDR3: CASSHAAGSEQFF. CDR3 DNA: TGTGCCAGCAGCCACGCCGCGGGGAGTGAGCAGTTCTTC.